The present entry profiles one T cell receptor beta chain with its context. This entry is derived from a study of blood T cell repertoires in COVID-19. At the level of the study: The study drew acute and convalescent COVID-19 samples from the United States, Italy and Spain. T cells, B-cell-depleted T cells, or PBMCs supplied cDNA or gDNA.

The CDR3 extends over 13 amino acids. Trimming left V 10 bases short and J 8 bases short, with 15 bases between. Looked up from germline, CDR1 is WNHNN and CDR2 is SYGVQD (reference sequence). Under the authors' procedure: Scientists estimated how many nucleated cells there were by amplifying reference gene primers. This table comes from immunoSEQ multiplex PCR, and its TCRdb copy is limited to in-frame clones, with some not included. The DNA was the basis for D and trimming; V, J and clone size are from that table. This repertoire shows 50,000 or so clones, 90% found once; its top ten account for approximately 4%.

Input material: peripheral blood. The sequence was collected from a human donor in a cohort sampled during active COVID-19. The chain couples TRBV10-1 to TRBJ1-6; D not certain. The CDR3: CATSPQRDSPLHF. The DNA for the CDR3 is TGCGCCACCTCCCCCCAGCGGGATTCACCCCTCCACTTT.